This TCR beta chain was sequenced in a study of cytomegalovirus exposure and HLA in healthy donors. The CDR3 has 12 residues. The V gene's germline CDR1 is SGHTA and CDR2 FQGNSA. Trimming removed 5 bases from V and 4 bases from J, with 6 bases in between. In the PCR, 60 Vbeta and 13 Jbeta primers were used. The protocol was immunoSEQ multiplex PCR, while the TCRdb copy is restricted to in-frame clones and leaves out a portion. The top ten clones hold 4% to 6.5% of a sample with some 150,000 clones, around nine tenths of them seen once. V usage is TRBV7-2 and J usage is TRBJ1-3; unclear D gene. Sequenced: PBMCs. The sequence was obtained from a woman aged 25 to 39 in good health and CMV-seronegative. CDR3 in amino acids: CASSPQGNTIYF. As DNA, the CDR3 is TGTGCCAGCAGCCCCCAGGGAAACACCATATATTTT.